This TCR beta chain appears in the sequencing data of a study of T cells in Graves' hyperthyroidism and ophthalmopathy (dated by TCRdb to between 2018 and 2020). At the level of the whole study: Peripheral blood was collected at initial diagnosis, before any treatment. TCR V-J signatures able to tell the groups apart were searched for in a discovery cohort of 95 or so patients, of whom around 42 had Graves' ophthalmopathy and around 57 had stable Graves' hyperthyroidism. An independent validation cohort of under 20 hyperthyroidism patients and about 16 patients who later progressed to ophthalmopathy tested prospective prediction of ophthalmopathy. The 80 to 100 discovery patients were randomly divided into training and test sets at a 7:3 ratio. In addition, the study compared T-cell repertoires in thyroid tissue and in blood from roughly 6 Graves' hyperthyroidism patients. Following sampling, methimazole starting at 30 mg daily was given to hyperthyroidism patients, and high-dose intravenous methylprednisolone was given to ophthalmopathy patients. TCR Vbeta CDR3 sequencing of 120 to 150 peripheral blood samples (fewer than 45 ophthalmopathy, 75 or so hyperthyroidism and around 17 progressor patients) is reported in the paper.

After removal of 5 bases from V and 4 bases from J, the junction retains 5 bases not matched to a gene. CDR3 length: 14 amino acids, cysteine to phenylalanine. Only the CDR3 part of the read is kept: 42 bases, read in frame from the first base. Ophthalmopathy patients had moderately to severely active disease, Clinical Activity Score of at least 3, NOSPECS grade of at least 4, and duration under 3 months. Any patient with an uncontrolled infection, another autoimmune disease, pregnancy or lactation was excluded. Clinical symptoms, serum thyroxine and TRAb, thyroid ultrasound, and orbital computed tomography formed the basis for the diagnoses. PBMCs were separated from roughly 10 ml of fresh peripheral blood using Ficoll-Paque density gradient centrifugation. Total RNA was extracted using Trizol reagent, and RNA quality was assessed on an Agilent 2100 Bioanalyzer. The TCR beta CDR3 regions were amplified from the RNA transcripts. The TCR CDR3 was subjected to a first round of RT-PCR using the HTBI primer set and the Qiagen OneStep RT-PCR kit. The libraries were constructed in a second round of multiplex PCR and then size-selected and purified. Paired-end sequencing of the libraries was performed with 100 bp reads on an Illumina HiSeq2000. The authors' analysis ran thus. SOAPnuke was used to process the raw data, removing reads that contained adapters or uncalled bases, had a mean Phred below 15, or lacked an exact match to the constant primer or identifier. High-quality paired reads were merged with COPE v1.2.5, and unique nucleotide sequences were defined as clonotypes. Clonotypes were aligned to IMGT TRBV, TRBD and TRBJ reference segments using MiTCR v1.1. Only V-J combinations with frequency above 0.0001, covering about 99% of repertoires, were analysed. A TCS score was defined as the ratio between F50 (clonal expansion) and ExV (chaos), using BLOSUM62-based TCRdist between CDR3 peptides within each V-J. Welch's t-statistics and random forest reduced fewer than 550 V-J features to roughly 13, which were used in a naive Bayes classifier (R e1071). The public reads were quality trimmed at Q25 with fastp and then assembled into clones with MiXCR by TCRdb, keeping productive beta chains. Entries are consolidated by CDR3 protein sequence, retaining the most common genes and DNA. TCRdb, not the authors, supplied the V and J calls. The sample yields approximately 490,000 distinct CDR3 sequences; roughly 23% were counted once. Less than 65% of the sample goes to the ten largest clones.

Study-level results and caveats: Ophthalmopathy was separated from stable hyperthyroidism by a 13 V-J signature model, with approximately 86% sensitivity and just over 81% specificity obtained in cross-validation and 80%/75% obtained in testing. In validation, the model predicted progression to ophthalmopathy a median of about 6.8 months before onset, with approximately 70% sensitivity and nearly 75% specificity. Sample size was not statistically predetermined, and investigators were not blinded to group allocation. Most expanded thyroid clonotypes (frequency above 0.001) were also detected in blood, suggesting blood repertoires may reflect thyroid immune responses.

This clonotype came up a few times. Its antigen is currently not known. No base-level quality is on record; no much larger clone is a single base apart. This TCR was sampled from a woman in her 70s with Graves' ophthalmopathy. The sequenced sample consisted of blood. The sequence joins TRBV12-3 or TRBV12-4 to TRBJ1-3; a stretch of 7 junction bases matches TRBD1. The CDR3 in this case is CASSPTGVGNTIYF. Read as DNA, the sequence is TGTGCCAGCAGTCCTACAGGGGTGGGAAACACCATATATTTT.